The 8 T cell receptor beta chains below all came from one sample that was sequenced in a study of shared clonotypes between healthy human individuals. Clones were sequenced by immunoSEQ multiplex PCR, and TCRdb holds only the in-frame ones, with some missing. Altogether 640,000 or so clones are present, less than 80% being singletons, with the ten largest covering approximately 2%. Sequencing was done on a sample of memory CD4+ T cells sorted from blood. The subset denotes: CD45RA-negative fraction. These receptors came from a woman between 25 and 40 years old in good health.

The chain carries TRBV4-2 and TRBJ1-3; D gene ambiguous. The CDR3 sequence is 15 residues long. The V and J ends lost 0 bases and 4 bases respectively, with 10 bases between them. In germline, CDR1 is LGHNA, CDR2 YNFKEQ. CDR3 residues: CASSQEEGGGNTIYF. The CDR3 DNA follows: TGTGCCAGCAGCCAAGAAGAGGGTGGGGGAAACACCATATATTTT.

This chain links TRBV11-2 with TRBJ1-5; D gene uncertain. The CDR3 length is 14 residues. Germline V CDR1 and CDR2: SGHAT, FQNNGV. V lost 3 bases and J lost 5, with 11 bases in between. The CDR3 reads CASSLWPTDQPQHF. DNA of the CDR3: TGTGCCAGCAGCTTGTGGCCTACCGATCAGCCCCAGCATTTT.

The chain has TRBV7-3 and TRBJ2-3, with D possibly being TRBD2 (5 bases). This CDR3 spans 13 amino acids. Germline CDR1 SGHTA, CDR2 FQGTGA. V lost 5 bases and J lost 2, with 8 bases in between. The DNA for the CDR3 is TGTGCCAGCAGCCCGGGGAACACAGATACGCAGTATTTT. Encoded protein: CASSPGNTDTQYF.

The chain employs TRBV2 and TRBJ2-3, with 9 bases that match TRBD2. The ends lost 2 bases at V and 3 bases at J; junction bases unmatched: 6. The CDR3 extends over 16 amino acids. Germline V gene sequence: CDR1 SNHLY, CDR2 FYNNEI. The CDR3 loop reads CASSEFSGRGTDTQYF. DNA of the CDR3: TGTGCCAGCAGTGAATTTAGCGGGAGAGGGACAGATACGCAGTATTTT.

The chain employs TRBV18 and TRBJ2-1, with 10 bases that match TRBD2. CDR3 length equals 16 residues. The junction had 4 bases not matched to a gene; V was cut back by 0 bases and J by 5 bases. Germline V gene data show CDR1 as KGHSH and CDR2 as LQKENI. The CDR3 spells CASSPPMLAGDNEQFF. In nucleotides, the CDR3 is TGTGCCAGCTCACCACCGATGCTAGCGGGGGACAATGAGCAGTTCTTC.

This clone was picked up many times. V gene TRBV25-1 combines with J gene TRBJ2-3, with no clear D. Germline loops: CDR1 MGHDK, CDR2 SYGVNS. The CDR3 contains 13 residues. V lost 2 bases, J lost 5 bases, and 8 bases lay in between. The CDR3 sequence: CASSEVAGDTQYF. The CDR3 nucleotides read TGTGCCAGCAGTGAAGTCGCAGGAGATACGCAGTATTTT.

This clone turned up a few times. This chain links TRBV19 with TRBJ2-5; no reliable D call. Germline assignment: CDR1 LNHDA and CDR2 SQIVND (reference sequence). The CDR3 sequence is 13 residues long. The V gene lost 7 bases and the J gene lost 7 bases, with 16 bases spanning the gap. The CDR3 region has the DNA TGTGCCAGTATGGACCTTCCTCGTAGGACCCAGTACTTC. It codes for CASMDLPRRTQYF.

This clone has only one observation. The CDR3, as DNA: TGCGCCAGCTCTATTTCTGGGAATGAGCAGTTCTTC. Encoded protein: CASSISGNEQFF. The V call is TRBV5-1, the J call TRBJ2-1; no clear D. This CDR3 has 12 residues. Trimming stripped 7 bases from V and 7 bases from J, with 12 bases between. CDR1 and CDR2 (germline): SGHRS, YFSETQ.